This passage covers 8 T cell receptor beta chains from one sample sequenced in a study of blood T cell repertoires in COVID-19 (dated by TCRdb to about 2020). The library was obtained by the immunoSEQ multiplex PCR assay. The immuneACCESS repertoire file appears here via TCRdb, limited to in-frame rearrangements. These files lack a portion of the clones; in checked studies, under half of the deficit traces to unresolved V genes, and the cause of the others is not known. The sample profile shows 450,000 to 500,000 clones; 80% to 90% of them were found once. The top ten clonotypes cover more than 3% of the sample. The sample taken for sequencing was peripheral blood. Receptors originate from a human donor in a cohort sampled during active COVID-19.

The chain links TRBV5-4 to TRBJ1-2, with D unresolved. The CDR3 contains 16 residues. Germline V gene data show CDR1 as SGHNT and CDR2 as YYREEE (reference sequence). The V end lost 0 bases, the J end lost 4 bases, and 16 bases lay between the germline ends. As DNA, the CDR3 is TGTGCCAGCAGCTTGGGATACCGGGGAGTGACCTATGGCTACACCTTC. This encodes CASSLGYRGVTYGYTF.

The V and J genes are TRBV2 and TRBJ2-7; 12 bases fit TRBD2. The V and J ends lost 6 bases and 12 bases, in that order; junction bases with no gene match: 6. The V gene's germline CDR1 is SNHLY and CDR2 FYNNEI. The CDR3 is 12 residues long. The CDR3 bases are TGTGCCAGCAGACGACTAGCGGGAGACCGGTACTTC. This sequence encodes CASRRLAGDRYF.

The chain recombines TRBV9 with TRBJ1-3; 8 bases match TRBD1. CDR1 and CDR2 (germline): SGDLS, YYNGEE. The ends lost 3 bases at V and 4 bases at J; junction bases unmatched: 3. The CDR3 is 14 amino acids. The CDR3 reads CASSARGLGNTIYF. The CDR3 nucleotides are TGTGCCAGCAGCGCCAGGGGGCTCGGAAACACCATATATTTT.

A few counts support this clone. The rearrangement links TRBV5-4 to TRBJ1-4; the D is unclear. V was cut by 6 bases and J by 7 bases, with 16 bases left in between. Germline CDR1 SGHNT, CDR2 YYREEE (reference sequence). The CDR3 length is 14 residues. CDR3 coding DNA: TGTGCCAGCAAGGAGTCCCAGTTGAGTGAAAAACTGTTTTTT. Amino acid sequence: CASKESQLSEKLFF.

The chain joins TRBV30 to TRBJ2-7; 9 bases line up with TRBD1. V shed 0 bases, J shed 3 bases, and the junction held 12 bases outside the gene matches. The V gene's germline CDR1 is GTSNPN and CDR2 SVGIG (reference sequence). This CDR3 has 17 amino acids. CDR3 sequence reads: CAWSVFPGTGFSYEQYF. The DNA for the CDR3 is TGTGCCTGGAGTGTATTCCCCGGGACAGGGTTTAGCTACGAGCAGTACTTC.

The CDR3 protein is CASSDPPQGYEKLFF. The CDR3, as DNA: TGCGCCAGCAGTGACCCACCTCAGGGTTATGAAAAACTGTTTTTT. The V and J genes are TRBV10-2 and TRBJ1-4, with D possibly being TRBD1 (5 bases). The germline V and J ends were trimmed by 3 bases and 6 bases, with 14 bases remaining between them. The CDR3 extends over 15 amino acids. Germline-derived CDR1 and CDR2 are WSHSY and SAAADI.

This clone was counted a few times. The chain is built from TRBV19 and TRBJ1-2, with unresolved D. The CDR3 contains 13 residues. Germline CDR1 LNHDA, CDR2 SQIVND (reference sequence). V was cut by 7 bases and J by 3 bases, with 12 bases left in between. CDR3 loop: CASNPSADYGYTF. For the CDR3, the DNA is TGTGCCAGTAACCCTTCGGCGGACTATGGCTACACCTTC.

The chain carries TRBV6-1 and TRBJ1-5, with TRBD1 matching over 7 bases. The CDR3 has 16 amino acids. J lost 8 bases, V lost 3 bases, and 13 bases had no gene match. Germline lookup yields CDR1 MNHNS and CDR2 SASEGT. The CDR3 region has the DNA TGTGCCAGCAGTGAGGTATATACAGGGGCCTGGAAGCCCCAGCATTTT. Translation gives CASSEVYTGAWKPQHF.